This T cell receptor beta chain comes out of a study of T cell responses to AZD1222 COVID-19 vaccine. About the research overall: Second-dose recipients at about 4 or about 12 weeks were treated as one pooled group.

Only in-frame clones appear in the TCRdb table, and some are missing; sequencing was by immunoSEQ multiplex PCR. Altogether about 180,000 clones are present, more than 80% being singletons, with the ten largest covering approximately 6.9%. Between the trimmed V and J ends, which lost 4 bases and 6 bases, there was a span of 19 bases. The germline V gene has CDR1 SGHRS and CDR2 YFSETQ. The CDR3 is 15 amino acids. As regards this clone: Its target is not known.

Whole-study results and caveats: Distributed over spike, vaccine-associated CD4 TCRs predominated at 160-218 and 743-854. Spike-specific TCR breadth and depth rose after two AZD1222 doses.

This rearrangement joins TRBV5-1 to TRBJ1-1, with D possibly TRBD1 on 5 matching bases. The sequence was collected from an adult in good health. Specimen: peripheral blood, collected on day 0 of AZD1222 vaccination. The CDR3 DNA follows: TGCGCCAGCAGCCCGGGCGCGGGGGATGACCCTGAAGCTTTCTTT. It translates to CASSPGAGDDPEAFF.